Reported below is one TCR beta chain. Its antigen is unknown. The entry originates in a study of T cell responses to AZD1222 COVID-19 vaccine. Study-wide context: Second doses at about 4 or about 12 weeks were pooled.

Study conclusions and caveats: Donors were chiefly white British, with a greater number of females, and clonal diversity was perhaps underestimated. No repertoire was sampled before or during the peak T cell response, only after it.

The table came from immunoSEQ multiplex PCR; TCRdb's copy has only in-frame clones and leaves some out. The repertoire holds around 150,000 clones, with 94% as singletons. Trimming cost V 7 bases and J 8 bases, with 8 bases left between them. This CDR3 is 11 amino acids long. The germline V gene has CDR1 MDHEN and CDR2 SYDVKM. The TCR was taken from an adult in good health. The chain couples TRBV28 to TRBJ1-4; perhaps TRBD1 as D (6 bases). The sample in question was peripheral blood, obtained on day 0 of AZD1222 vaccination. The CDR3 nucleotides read TGTGCCAGCACAGGGGACGAAAAACTGTTTTTT. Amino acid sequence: CASTGDEKLFF.